The clone carrying this T cell receptor beta chain has a single count. The sample comes from a study of blood T cell repertoires in COVID-19. Germline values: CDR1 SGHTA, CDR2 FQGNSA. The CDR3 contains 19 residues. Losses at the gene ends were 2 bases for V and 6 bases for J; bases not matched to a gene: 13. The protocol was immunoSEQ multiplex PCR, while the TCRdb copy is restricted to in-frame clones and leaves out a portion. The sample lists about 220,000 clones, over 75% occurring once. The rearrangement links TRBV7-2 to TRBJ2-2; 12 bases are shared with TRBD2. Sequenced input: peripheral blood. This clonotype originated in a woman aged 70 to 79 with COVID-19, enrolled during active disease. The chain's CDR3 is CASSLKGPSGRGQAGELFF. Written as DNA, the CDR3 is TGTGCCAGCAGCTTAAAGGGTCCTAGCGGGAGGGGTCAGGCCGGGGAGCTGTTTTTT.